This T cell receptor (beta chain) appears in the sequencing data of a study of shared clonotypes between healthy human individuals. The wider study: Plates per donor: three CD4 naive, three CD4 memory, two CD8 naive, one CD8 memory. Study-wide findings and caveats: The naive CD4 repertoires of a handful of donors were compared, and roughly 5% of clonotypes were shared. The authors expected sequencing depth to affect clonotype sharing among donors.

As for this clone: Its specificity is not known.

Assay: immunoSEQ multiplex PCR; the TCRdb copy retains only in-frame clones and omits some. In the table there are about 1.1 million clones, 75% to 80% of which are singletons. Germline V lookup: CDR1 LGHNA, CDR2 YSLEER. The CDR3 has 15 amino acids. With 0 bases removed from V and 4 bases from J, the gap between germline ends came to 12 bases. The V gene is TRBV4-3, the J gene TRBJ1-2, with D tentatively TRBD1 (5 bases). Material for sequencing was memory CD4+ T cells from PBMCs. Subset indicated: CD45RA-negative fraction. This TCR was sampled from a man aged 18 to 29 in good health. Some clones in this sample may be carry-over from other donors' samples. Here the CDR3 DNA reads TGCGCCAGCAGCCAAGAGGGGCTCAGCCCCTATGGCTACACCTTC. It translates to CASSQEGLSPYGYTF.